Detailed here is one TCR beta chain. Donors gave roughly 10 milliliters of peripheral blood apiece. The data were taken from a study of blood T cells in healthy people across ages. Next came a second PCR, run for about 7 to 12 cycles, which used a sample-barcoded 5' primer along with a J-beta primer mix. TCRdb re-called the 5' RACE reads through MiXCR, storing one row per CDR3 protein. Of about 380,000 distinct CDR3 sequences listed, 45% to 65% are singletons. The V gene lost 1 base and the J gene lost 6 bases, with 3 bases spanning the gap. Germline-derived CDR1 and CDR2 are LGHDT and YNNKEL (reference sequence). The CDR3 contains 11 residues.

The genes are TRBV3-1 and TRBJ1-2; D not certain. The receptor was isolated from a man in his sixties in good health. Sequencing input: blood. CDR3 sequence: CASSQAHGYTF. In DNA form, the CDR3 reads TGTGCCAGCAGCCAAGCCCATGGCTACACCTTC.